The 27 T cell receptor beta chains presented below share a single source sample, sequenced in a study of CD8 T cells in ankylosing spondylitis. TCRdb fed the 5' RACE reads into MiXCR, producing one record per CDR3 protein. The table lists approximately 350,000 distinct CDR3 sequences, roughly 14% of them singletons. Sequenced: blood, either unsorted or a sorted T cell fraction (not recorded which). Receptors originate from a male donor with ankylosing spondylitis or in good health (not recorded which).

A few counts support this clonotype. In nucleotides, the CDR3 is TGCGCCAGCAGCCCGGACAGCAAAGGCTACACCTTC. Protein product: CASSPDSKGYTF. The V call is TRBV10-2, the J call TRBJ1-2, with a tentative D call TRBD1 (6 bases). Trimming left V 6 bases short and J 8 bases short, with 13 bases between. The CDR3 has 12 residues. Per germline, CDR1 WSHSY and CDR2 SAAADI.

This clonotype was counted at least ten times. V gene TRBV18 combines with J gene TRBJ1-5, with 7 bases aligning to TRBD1. Germline trimming cut 6 bases from V and 7 bases from J; bases unmatched to any gene: 12. The CDR3 is 15 amino acids. CDR1 and CDR2 (germline): KGHSH, LQKENI. In DNA, the CDR3 is TGTGCCAGCTCGCCGACAGGGAATGAGGGCCAGCCCCAGCATTTT. It yields the protein CASSPTGNEGQPQHF.

The genes are TRBV12-3 or TRBV12-4 and TRBJ2-7; a possible D gene is TRBD2 (5 bases). The CDR3 extends over 13 amino acids. The V end lost 4 bases, the J end lost 5 bases, and 12 bases lay between the germline ends. In DNA form, the CDR3 reads TGTGCCAGCAGTTCGGGATCAAACCACGAGCAGTACTTC. It is translated as CASSSGSNHEQYF.

In its sample, this clonotype was seen many times. The chain employs TRBV12-3 or TRBV12-4 and TRBJ1-1, with D possibly being TRBD1 (5 bases). V shed 3 bases and J shed 4 bases, with 9 bases lying between them. CDR3 size: 13 residues. The CDR3 reads CASSLGEGTEAFF. Written as DNA, the CDR3 is TGTGCCAGCAGTTTGGGGGAGGGCACTGAAGCTTTCTTT.

In this sample, this clonotype turned up a few times. The chain couples TRBV5-1 to TRBJ2-7, with 7 positions matching TRBD1. Looked up from germline, CDR1 is SGHRS and CDR2 is YFSETQ. After removal of 4 bases from V and 5 bases from J, the junction contained 9 bases not matched to a gene. This CDR3 is built from 14 residues. In nucleotides, the CDR3 is TGCGCCAGCAGCGGTGACAGGGATCGGGACGAGCAGTACTTC. The encoded protein is CASSGDRDRDEQYF.

The V gene is TRBV3-1, the J gene TRBJ2-1; the D is unclear. Germline assignment: CDR1 LGHDT and CDR2 YNNKEL (reference sequence). With 4 bases removed from V and 8 bases from J, the gap between germline ends came to 15 bases. The CDR3 is made up of 14 amino acids. The CDR3 bases are TGTGCCAGCAGCCGGGAACGGCAAATCGATGAGCAGTTCTTC. It encodes CASSRERQIDEQFF.

The chain joins TRBV10-3 to TRBJ2-1, with 14 positions matching TRBD2. V was clipped by 6 bases and J by 10 bases; unmatched bases: 8. Germline values: CDR1 ENHRY, CDR2 SYGVKD. The CDR3 spans 15 residues. The CDR3 protein is CAISPGLAGVREQFF. CDR3 nucleotide sequence: TGTGCCATCAGCCCGGGACTAGCGGGAGTTAGGGAGCAGTTCTTC.

This clonotype appeared a few times. A much larger clone differs by one base, so this may be a read error. The chain recombines TRBV12-3 or TRBV12-4 with TRBJ2-3; 10 positions match TRBD2. This CDR3 contains 18 residues. The CDR3 sequence: CACSFERGGPGGTDTQYF. The CDR3 DNA follows: TGTGCCTGCAGTTTCGAGCGGGGGGGCCCAGGAGGCACAGATACGCAGTATTTT.

This chain links TRBV20-1 with TRBJ1-5; a possible D gene is TRBD1 (6 bases). With 2 bases removed from V and 5 bases from J, the gap between germline ends came to 19 bases. The length of the CDR3 is 16 residues. CDR1 is DFQATT and CDR2 is SNEGSKA in the germline V gene (reference sequence). The CDR3 loop reads CSARKFLGAVDQPQHF. The CDR3 bases are TGCAGTGCTAGAAAATTTTTGGGGGCTGTGGATCAGCCCCAGCATTTT.

The sample holds many counts of this clonotype. The V gene is TRBV29-1, the J gene TRBJ1-1; D is ambiguous. With 7 bases removed from V and 1 base from J, the gap between germline ends came to 7 bases. From germline, CDR1 is SQVTM and CDR2 ANQGSEA. The length of the CDR3 is 11 residues. The CDR3 DNA sequence: TGCAGCGCTCAGGAGAACACTGAAGCTTTCTTT. Its protein is CSAQENTEAFF.

The chain recombines TRBV7-2 with TRBJ2-7; TRBD2 might be the D (5 bases). There are 14 residues in the CDR3. Trimming removed 1 base from V and 3 bases from J, with 10 bases in between. CDR1 and CDR2 (germline): SGHTA, FQGNSA. The DNA for the CDR3 is TGTGCCAGCAGCTTAGATTACGGGAACTACGAGCAGTACTTC. Translated: CASSLDYGNYEQYF. Combining the CDR3 with reference TRBV7-2 and TRBJ2-7 gives the whole variable domain GAGVSQSPSNKVTEKGKDVELRCDPISGHTALYWYRQSLGQGLEFLIYFQGNSAPDKSGLPSDRFSAERTGGSVSTLTIQRTQQEDSAVYLCASSLDYGNYEQYFGPGTRLTVT.

The rearrangement uses TRBV12-3 or TRBV12-4 and TRBJ2-2, with 8 bases identical to TRBD1. The trim removed 6 bases at V and 4 bases at J, leaving 10 bases unmatched. The CDR3 is 16 amino acids. CDR3 protein: CASRPAGQGSTGELFF. CDR3 DNA sequence: TGTGCCAGCAGACCCGCTGGACAGGGAAGCACCGGGGAGCTGTTTTTT.

This clonotype was detected only a few times. The CDR3 nucleotides are TGTGCCAGCGGACAAATCTCTGGAAACACCATATATTTT. Translated: CASGQISGNTIYF. V usage is TRBV2 and J usage is TRBJ1-3; a weak D match, TRBD1 (5 bases). Germline loops: CDR1 SNHLY, CDR2 FYNNEI. This CDR3 spans 13 amino acids. V lost 8 bases and J lost 0, with 8 bases in between.

The table lists this clonotype with a few counts. The V and J genes are TRBV21-1 and TRBJ1-1. TRBV21-1 is noted as a pseudogene. This CDR3 comprises 18 residues. The CDR3 here is CASSKADGSDSRSTEAFF. The DNA of the CDR3 is TGTGCCAGCAGCAAAGCAGACGGGAGTGACTCACGTAGTACTGAAGCTTTCTTT.

This clonotype was seen a few times. The chain employs TRBV3-1 and TRBJ2-5; 9 bases match TRBD2. V trimming: 5 bases; J trimming: 14 bases; junction bases outside the gene matches: 15. The germline gives CDR1 LGHDT, CDR2 YNNKEL (reference sequence). The CDR3 is 14 residues long. Here the CDR3 reads CASSSGTSLAVLYF. In nucleotides, the CDR3 is TGTGCCAGCAGCTCCGGGACTAGCCTCGCCGTCCTTTACTTC.

At least ten counts were recorded for this clonotype. The gene calls are TRBV4-1 and TRBJ2-1; D remains unclear. Trimming took 4 bases from V and 10 from J, leaving 5 bases between them. CDR3 size: 10 residues. From germline, CDR1 is MGHRA and CDR2 YSYEKL. The CDR3 nucleotides read TGCGCCAGCAGCCGAGAAGAGCAGTTCTTC. Translating it yields CASSREEQFF.

This clonotype was counted between two and nine times. The chain employs TRBV27 and TRBJ1-4; a weak D match, TRBD1 (5 bases). Trimming removed 3 bases from V and 9 bases from J, with 14 bases in between. This CDR3 comprises 14 residues. Germline V gene lookup returns CDR1 MNHEY and CDR2 SMNVEV (reference sequence). The CDR3 spells CASSFVGDTQKLFF. CDR3 DNA sequence: TGTGCCAGCAGTTTTGTGGGGGATACCCAAAAACTGTTTTTT. The complete variable domain, with remaining parts taken from reference TRBV27 and TRBJ1-4, reads EAQVTQNPRYLITVTGKKLTVTCSQNMNHEYMSWYRQDPGLGLRQIYYSMNVEVTDKGDVPEGYKVSRKEKRNFPLILESPSPNQTSLYFCASSFVGDTQKLFFGSGTQLSVL.

V is TRBV15 and J is TRBJ1-2, with D perhaps matching TRBD1 (6 bases). Trimming pared 3 bases from V and 2 bases from J, leaving 13 bases between. The CDR3 extends over 15 amino acids. Looked up from germline, CDR1 is LNHNV and CDR2 is YYDKDF (reference sequence). As DNA, the CDR3 is TGTGCCACCAGCAGCCCCGGAGGGGGGAACTATGGCTACACCTTC. Encoded protein: CATSSPGGGNYGYTF.

Many counts were recorded for this clonotype. V gene TRBV12-3 or TRBV12-4 combines with J gene TRBJ1-1; TRBD1 matches 7 bases. The CDR3 runs 17 residues. Trimming removed 0 bases from V and 0 bases from J; junction bases left unmatched: 7. This CDR3 reads CASSLAAFQGVNTEAFF. The CDR3 DNA sequence: TGTGCCAGCAGTTTAGCGGCGTTCCAGGGGGTGAACACTGAAGCTTTCTTT.

In its sample, this clonotype was seen a few times. Given the absence of the conserved phenylalanine or tryptophan at the CDR3 end, a read error is likely. It is unclear where the CDR3 begins or ends on the DNA, so no DNA is shown, and the CDR3 is as TCRdb lists it. The chain uses TRBV10-3 and TRBJ2-3; no DNA check was done on the table's D call, TRBD2. A total of 11 residues make up the CDR3, ends included. Germline CDR1 and CDR2: ENHRY and SYGVKD. Here the CDR3 reads CAISTSGGALL.

The rearrangement uses TRBV2 and TRBJ1-5, with TRBD1 as a possible D gene (6 bases). The V gene lost 4 bases and the J gene lost 6 bases, with 13 bases spanning the gap. CDR1 is SNHLY and CDR2 is FYNNEI in the germline V gene. The CDR3 is 14 amino acids. DNA of the CDR3: TGTGCCAGCAGTGGGACAGATCGGTCTCAGCCCCAGCATTTT. Protein sequence: CASSGTDRSQPQHF.

This clonotype has just a few counts. In DNA form, the CDR3 reads TGCGCCAGCAGCCCAGACCGGCCAGATAGCAATCAGCCCCAGCATTTT. Its protein product is CASSPDRPDSNQPQHF. This sequence joins TRBV4-1 and TRBJ1-5; D is unresolved. This CDR3 is 16 amino acids long. CDR1 and CDR2 (germline): MGHRA, YSYEKL. Trimming removed 4 bases from V and 0 bases from J, with 13 bases in between.

This clonotype turned up a few times. The V call is TRBV20-1, the J call TRBJ2-5; 7 bases are a match to TRBD2. The CDR3 runs to 14 residues. Germline CDR1 reads DFQATT; CDR2 reads SNEGSKA (reference sequence). CDR3 sequence (DNA): TGCAGCGTTCTAGCGGTGAGGGGCCAAGAGACCCAGTACTTC. Translation gives CSVLAVRGQETQYF.

There are many counts of this clonotype. V and J are TRBV20-1 and TRBJ1-4; 10 bases fit TRBD1. This CDR3 region has 15 residues. Germline CDR1 DFQATT, CDR2 SNEGSKA (reference sequence). Trimming removed 0 bases from V and 6 bases from J; junction bases left unmatched: 4. In DNA form, the CDR3 reads TGCAGTGCTAGAGATGGCGGGACAGGGGATGAAAAACTGTTTTTT. Its protein is CSARDGGTGDEKLFF.

This clonotype turned up a few times. The J gene is TRBJ2-3, the V gene TRBV18, with 8 bases matching TRBD2. With 3 bases clipped from V and 4 bases from J, the junction kept 3 bases outside the gene matches. The CDR3 covers 14 residues. Per germline, CDR1 KGHSH and CDR2 LQKENI. CDR3 bases: TGTGCCAGCTCACCTTTAGCGGGGCCAGATACGCAGTATTTT. Encoded protein: CASSPLAGPDTQYF.

This clonotype was seen just once. J is TRBJ1-1 and V is TRBV20-1; D possibly corresponds to TRBD1 (6 bases). V was cut by 1 base and J by 4 bases, with 16 bases left in between. This CDR3 is built from 15 residues. The V gene's germline CDR1 is DFQATT and CDR2 SNEGSKA (reference sequence). The CDR3 spells CSARGLQGWVTEAFF. The CDR3 DNA reads as TGCAGTGCTAGAGGCCTACAGGGATGGGTCACTGAAGCTTTCTTT.

The J gene is TRBJ1-5, the V gene TRBV12-5; 8 positions match TRBD1. The germline gives CDR1 LGHNT, CDR2 FRNRAP. The CDR3 runs to 15 residues. V shed 5 bases, J shed 7 bases, and the junction held 10 bases outside the gene matches. CDR3 nucleotides: TGTGCTAGTGGTCCACAGGGGGGCTCGAGACAGCCCCAGCATTTT. Encoded protein: CASGPQGGSRQPQHF.